The rows below give T cell receptor beta chains drawn from one sample of a study of blood T cell repertoires in COVID-19. The method was immunoSEQ multiplex PCR; TCRdb's version includes in-frame clones alone and lacks a portion of them. This sample has 240,000 or so clones; around 86% occur once, and the top ten carry approximately 13%. Sequencing was done on a sample of peripheral blood. The receptor source for this set is an elderly man with acute or convalescent COVID-19. CDR3s include the opening cysteine and the closing phenylalanine or tryptophan. The D gene is left open where the match is weak. Expanded clones get a size class; other rows say once, few or many, or leave the size out.

TRBV6-5	.	TRBD1	TRBJ2-7	TGTGCCAGTCGCGACCGGGACAGGATCTCCTACGAGCAGTACTTC	CASRDRDRISYEQYF
TRBV5-1	.	TRBD1	TRBJ1-5	TGCGCCAGCAGTTACGGGACAGGGGTTACGCAGCCCCAGCATTTT	CASSYGTGVTQPQHF
TRBV18	.	TRBD1	TRBJ1-1	TGTGCCAGCTCACGGAACAGGGGAGATTTGGCTGAAGCTTTCTTT	CASSRNRGDLAEAFF
TRBV6-5	.	TRBD1	TRBJ1-1	TGTGCCAGCAGTCGACAGGGAGGATCTGAAGCTTTCTTT	CASSRQGGSEAFF
TRBV7-2	.	.	TRBJ2-1	TGTGCCAGCAGCTTGGGGCTTGCGGGGGCAGAGCAGTTCTTC	CASSLGLAGAEQFF
TRBV3-1/TRBV3-2	once	.	TRBJ1-4	TGTGCCAGCAGCCCGCCGGACAGAGCAGCAACTAATGAAAAACTGTTTTTT	CASSPPDRAATNEKLFF
TRBV11-2	.	TRBD1	TRBJ2-2	TGTGCCAGCAGCAAGAGGACAGGGGGCACCGGGGAGCTGTTTTTT	CASSKRTGGTGELFF
TRBV7-9	.	TRBD1	TRBJ2-7	TGTGCCAGCAGCTCGGACAGGGGGGCTCCCTACGAGCAGTACTTC	CASSSDRGAPYEQYF
TRBV6-1	.	.	TRBJ1-2	TGTGCCAGCAGTGAAGGTTATGGCGGGGGCTACACCTTC	CASSEGYGGGYTF
TRBV6-1	.	.	TRBJ1-2	TGTGCCAGCAGTGAAAGGCAGGGCAGGGGCTACACCTTC	CASSERQGRGYTF
TRBV9	.	.	TRBJ2-1	TGTGCCAGCAGCCGAGAGAATGAGCAGTTCTTC	CASSRENEQFF
TRBV7-3	.	TRBD2	TRBJ2-3	TGTGCCAGCAGCTTAAGCGGGGGGCGAAAAGATACGCAGTATTTT	CASSLSGGRKDTQYF
TRBV2	.	.	TRBJ2-2	TGTGCCAGCAGTGAAAATAGCAACACCGGGGAGCTGTTTTTT	CASSENSNTGELFF
TRBV20-1	.	TRBD1	TRBJ2-4	TGCAGTGCTAGTGCACCGGGACAGAAAAACATTCAGTACTTC	CSASAPGQKNIQYF
TRBV28	.	.	TRBJ1-1	TGTGCCAGCAGTTTAGGTTTCCAGAGGGAAGCTTTCTTT	CASSLGFQREAFF
TRBV4-2	.	TRBD1	TRBJ1-3	TGTGCCAGCAGCCGCCAAACAGGGGAAGGAAACACCATATATTTT	CASSRQTGEGNTIYF
TRBV5-4	.	.	TRBJ1-2	TGTGCCAGCGGGCCGCGTATTGCGGGCTACACCTTC	CASGPRIAGYTF
TRBV7-8	.	.	TRBJ2-2	TGTGCCAGCAGCCTACCGACAGGGAACACCGGGGAGCTGTTTTTT	CASSLPTGNTGELFF
TRBV5-1	.	TRBD1	TRBJ1-2	TGCGCCAGCAGCATCGGGACAGCCCCCTACTATGGCTACACCTTC	CASSIGTAPYYGYTF
TRBV6-6	once	.	TRBJ1-3	TGTGCCAGCAGTCCAACAGGGTTTGGAAACACCATATATTTT	CASSPTGFGNTIYF